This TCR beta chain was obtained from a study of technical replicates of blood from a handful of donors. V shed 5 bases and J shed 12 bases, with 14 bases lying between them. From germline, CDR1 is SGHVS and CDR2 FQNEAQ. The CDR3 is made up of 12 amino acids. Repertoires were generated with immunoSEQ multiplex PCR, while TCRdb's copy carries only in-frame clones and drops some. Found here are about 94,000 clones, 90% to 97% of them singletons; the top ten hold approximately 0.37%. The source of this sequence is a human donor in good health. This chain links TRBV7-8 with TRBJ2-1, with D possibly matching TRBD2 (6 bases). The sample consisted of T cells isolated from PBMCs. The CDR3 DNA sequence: TGTGCCAGCAGCCTACAGCTAGCGCGGCAGTTCTTC. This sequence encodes CASSLQLARQFF.